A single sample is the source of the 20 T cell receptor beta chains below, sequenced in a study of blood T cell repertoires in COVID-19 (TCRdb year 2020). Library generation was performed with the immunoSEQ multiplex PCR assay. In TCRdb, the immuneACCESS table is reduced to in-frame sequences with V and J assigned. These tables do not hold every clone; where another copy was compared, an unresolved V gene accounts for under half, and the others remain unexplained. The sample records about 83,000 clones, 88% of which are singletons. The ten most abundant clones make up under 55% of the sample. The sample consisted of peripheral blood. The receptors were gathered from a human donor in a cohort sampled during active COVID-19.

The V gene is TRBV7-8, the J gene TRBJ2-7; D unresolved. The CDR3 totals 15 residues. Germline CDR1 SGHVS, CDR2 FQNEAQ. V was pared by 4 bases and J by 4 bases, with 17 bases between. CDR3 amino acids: CASSSRSSQTYEQYF. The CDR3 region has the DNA TGTGCCAGCAGCTCCCGTTCATCGCAAACATACGAGCAGTACTTC.

The chain's CDR3 is CASSPASTSPYNEQFF. The CDR3 DNA sequence: TGTGCCAGCAGCCCTGCCTCTACTAGCCCCTACAATGAGCAGTTCTTC. J is TRBJ2-1 and V is TRBV7-2; a possible D gene is TRBD2 (6 bases). The CDR3 spans 16 residues. Trimming removed 5 bases from V and 2 bases from J, with 16 bases in between. The V gene's germline CDR1 is SGHTA and CDR2 FQGNSA.

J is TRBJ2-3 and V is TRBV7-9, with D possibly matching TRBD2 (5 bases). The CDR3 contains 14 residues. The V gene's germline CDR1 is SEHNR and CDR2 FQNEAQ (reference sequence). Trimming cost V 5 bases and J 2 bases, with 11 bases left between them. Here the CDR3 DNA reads TGTGCCAGCAGCCCCTCGGGATACACAGATACGCAGTATTTT. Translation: CASSPSGYTDTQYF.

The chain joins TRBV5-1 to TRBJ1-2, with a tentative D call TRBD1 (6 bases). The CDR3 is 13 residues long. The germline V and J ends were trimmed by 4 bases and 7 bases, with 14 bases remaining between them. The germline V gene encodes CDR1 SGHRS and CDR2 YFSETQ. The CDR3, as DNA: TGCGCCAGCAGCCCTACAGGGTTGGGTGGCTACACCTTC. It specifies CASSPTGLGGYTF.

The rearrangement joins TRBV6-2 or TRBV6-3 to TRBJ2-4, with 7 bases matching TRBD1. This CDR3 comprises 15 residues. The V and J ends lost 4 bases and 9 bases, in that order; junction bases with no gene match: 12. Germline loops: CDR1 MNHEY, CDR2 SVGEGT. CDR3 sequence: CASSSGQIEVGIQYF. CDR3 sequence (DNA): TGTGCCAGCAGTTCGGGACAGATTGAGGTGGGCATTCAGTACTTC.

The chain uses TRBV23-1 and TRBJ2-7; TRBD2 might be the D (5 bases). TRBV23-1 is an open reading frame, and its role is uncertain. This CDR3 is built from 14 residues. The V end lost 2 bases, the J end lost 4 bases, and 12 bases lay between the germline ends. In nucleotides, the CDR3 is TGCGCCAGCAGTCAACAGACCCCGGGGTACGAGCAGTACTTC. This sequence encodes CASSQQTPGYEQYF.

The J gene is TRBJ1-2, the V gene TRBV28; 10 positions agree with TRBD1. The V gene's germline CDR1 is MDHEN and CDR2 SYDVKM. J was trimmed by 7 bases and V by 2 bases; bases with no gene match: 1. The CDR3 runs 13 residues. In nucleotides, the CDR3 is TGTGCCAGCAGTTTAGGGACAGGGGTTGGCTACACCTTC. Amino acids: CASSLGTGVGYTF.

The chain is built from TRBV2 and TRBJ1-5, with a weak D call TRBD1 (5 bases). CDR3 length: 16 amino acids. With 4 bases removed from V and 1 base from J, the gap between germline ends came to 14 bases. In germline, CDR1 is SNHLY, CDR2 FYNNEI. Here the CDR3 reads CASSVSGGGSNQPQHF. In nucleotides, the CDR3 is TGTGCCAGCAGTGTGTCGGGGGGAGGAAGCAATCAGCCCCAGCATTTT.

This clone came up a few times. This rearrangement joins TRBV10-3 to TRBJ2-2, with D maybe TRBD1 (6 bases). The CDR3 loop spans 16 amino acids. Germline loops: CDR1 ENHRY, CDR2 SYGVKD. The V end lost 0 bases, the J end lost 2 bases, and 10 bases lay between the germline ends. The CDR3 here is CAISESDGGNTGELFF. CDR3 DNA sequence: TGTGCCATCAGTGAGTCCGATGGGGGCAACACCGGGGAGCTGTTTTTT.

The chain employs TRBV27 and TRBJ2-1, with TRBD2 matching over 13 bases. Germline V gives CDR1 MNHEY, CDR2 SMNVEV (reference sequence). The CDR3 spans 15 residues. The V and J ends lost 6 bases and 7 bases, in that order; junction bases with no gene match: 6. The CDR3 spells CASRPLAGGMNEQFF. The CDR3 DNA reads TGTGCCAGCAGACCACTAGCGGGAGGGATGAATGAGCAGTTCTTC.

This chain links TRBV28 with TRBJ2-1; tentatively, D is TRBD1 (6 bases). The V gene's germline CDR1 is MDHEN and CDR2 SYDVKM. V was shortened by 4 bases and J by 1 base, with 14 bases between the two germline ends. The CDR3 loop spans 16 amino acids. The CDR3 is CASSSTGPYSYNEQFF. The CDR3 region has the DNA TGTGCCAGCAGTTCAACAGGGCCCTATTCCTACAATGAGCAGTTCTTC. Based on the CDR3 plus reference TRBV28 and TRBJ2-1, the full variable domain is DVKVTQSSRYLVKRTGEKVFLECVQDMDHENMFWYRQDPGLGLRLIYFSYDVKMKEKGDIPEGYSVSREKKERFSLILESASTNQTSMYLCASSSTGPYSYNEQFFGPGTRLTVL.

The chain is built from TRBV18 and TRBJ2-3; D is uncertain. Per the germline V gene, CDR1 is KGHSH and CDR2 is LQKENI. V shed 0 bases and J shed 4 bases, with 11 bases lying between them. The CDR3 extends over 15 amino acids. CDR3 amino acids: CASSPPRVPPDTQYF. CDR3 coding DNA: TGTGCCAGCTCACCACCTAGAGTACCCCCAGATACGCAGTATTTT.

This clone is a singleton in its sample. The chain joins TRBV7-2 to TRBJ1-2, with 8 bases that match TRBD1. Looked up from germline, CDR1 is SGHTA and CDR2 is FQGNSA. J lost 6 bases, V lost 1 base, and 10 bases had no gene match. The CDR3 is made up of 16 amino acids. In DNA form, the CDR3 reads TGTGCCAGCAGCTTAGTATTAGGGGCGACAGGGGATGGCTACACCTTC. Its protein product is CASSLVLGATGDGYTF.

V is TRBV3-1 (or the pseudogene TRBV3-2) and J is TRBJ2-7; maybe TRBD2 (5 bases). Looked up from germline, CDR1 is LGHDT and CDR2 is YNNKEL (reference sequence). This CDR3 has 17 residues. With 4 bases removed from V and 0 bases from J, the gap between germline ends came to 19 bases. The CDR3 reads CASSPFKGGPSSYEQYF. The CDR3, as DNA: TGTGCCAGCAGCCCATTCAAAGGCGGGCCGAGCTCCTACGAGCAGTACTTC.

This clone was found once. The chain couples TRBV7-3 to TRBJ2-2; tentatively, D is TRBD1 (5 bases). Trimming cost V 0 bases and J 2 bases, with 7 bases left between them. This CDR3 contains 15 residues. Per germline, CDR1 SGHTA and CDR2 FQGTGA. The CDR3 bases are TGTGCCAGCAGCTTAACGACAGCCAACACCGGGGAGCTGTTTTTT. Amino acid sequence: CASSLTTANTGELFF.

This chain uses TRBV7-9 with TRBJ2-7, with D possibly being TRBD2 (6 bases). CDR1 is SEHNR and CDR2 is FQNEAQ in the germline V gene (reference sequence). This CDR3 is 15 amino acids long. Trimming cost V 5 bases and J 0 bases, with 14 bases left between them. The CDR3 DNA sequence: TGTGCCAGCAGCCCTAGCGATCTGCGCTCCTACGAGCAGTACTTC. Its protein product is CASSPSDLRSYEQYF. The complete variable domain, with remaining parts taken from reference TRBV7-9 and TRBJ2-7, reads DTGVSQNPRHKITKRGQNVTFRCDPISEHNRLYWYRQTLGQGPEFLTYFQNEAQLEKSRLLSDRFSAERPKGSFSTLEIQRTEQGDSAMYLCASSPSDLRSYEQYFGPGTRLTVT.

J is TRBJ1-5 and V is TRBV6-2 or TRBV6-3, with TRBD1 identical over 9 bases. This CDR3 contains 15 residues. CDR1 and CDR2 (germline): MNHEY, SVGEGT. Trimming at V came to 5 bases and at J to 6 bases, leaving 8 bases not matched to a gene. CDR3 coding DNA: TGTGCCAGCAGTCCCCGACAGGGGGGGAGTCAGCCCCAGCATTTT. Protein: CASSPRQGGSQPQHF.

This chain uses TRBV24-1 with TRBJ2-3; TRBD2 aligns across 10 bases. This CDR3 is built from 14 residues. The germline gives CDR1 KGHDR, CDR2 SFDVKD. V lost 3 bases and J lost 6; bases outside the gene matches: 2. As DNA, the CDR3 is TGTGCCACCAGTGATCCTAGCGGGAGCGATACGCAGTATTTT. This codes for CATSDPSGSDTQYF.

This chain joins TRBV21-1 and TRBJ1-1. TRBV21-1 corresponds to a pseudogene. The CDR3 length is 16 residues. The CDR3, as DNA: TGTGCCAGCACGCGAGGGGGGGTGATAACGAACACTGAAGCTTTCTTT. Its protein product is CASTRGGVITNTEAFF.

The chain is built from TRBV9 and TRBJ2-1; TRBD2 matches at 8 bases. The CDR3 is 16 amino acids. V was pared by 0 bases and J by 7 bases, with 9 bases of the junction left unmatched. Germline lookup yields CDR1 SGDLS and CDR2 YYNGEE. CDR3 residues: CASSVVGSGIFNEQFF. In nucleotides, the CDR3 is TGTGCCAGCAGCGTAGTTGGTAGCGGGATATTTAATGAGCAGTTCTTC.